This T cell receptor (beta chain) emerged from a study of identical twins (dated by TCRdb to about 2016). As for the study more broadly: TCR alpha and beta repertoires from monozygotic twins, unrelated adults of various ages and cord blood were deep-sequenced to test whether fetal clonotypes persist. To rule out contamination, the twin experiments were replicated at different times with different library preparation protocols. Broader findings and caveats from the paper: A weaker excess of twin sharing was found in beta out-of-frame sequences because the signal-to-noise ratio was lowered by fewer shared sequences. Compared with coincidental sharing between unrelated individuals, out-of-frame TCR alpha sequences shared between twins showed an excess of sequences with low generation probability. Conclusions relied on cross-sectional statistical analysis, since the same donors could not be followed over many years. Fewer insertions were carried by abundant cord blood beta clonotypes, a similar but weaker trend appeared in young adult naive repertoires, and no such trend appeared in memory repertoires. Zero-insertion analyses could be partly confounded by invariant T cells such as MAIT and iNKT, although diverse VJ usage argued against such confounding for most clonotypes. Out-of-frame TCR alpha sharing in monozygotic twins was systematically underestimated by recombination models, whereas sharing between unrelated individuals was in agreement with the recombination models.

This clonotype was counted a few times. No cognate antigen has been identified for it. No base quality values were provided; no much bigger clone lies one nucleotide off. All donors were healthy Caucasians. The twin cohort consisted of three pairs of female monozygotic twins, all aged about 18 to 29 years. Peripheral blood mononuclear cells were used as the source from which RNA for TCR libraries was isolated. The library was obtained by 5' RACE. TCRdb shows the sequencer as Illumina HiSeq 2000. A universal primer binding site was added through template switching, and the final cDNA carried a unique molecular identifier so that TCR cDNA molecules could be counted accurately. Specific primers in the conserved constant-segment region were used to synthesize first-strand cDNA for the TCR alpha and beta chains. To control for contamination, every cDNA library carried two barcodes: a SMART-Mk sample barcode plus Illumina barcodes. TruSeq adapter sequences, together with Illumina sample barcodes, were added in two successive PCR steps. Sequencing of the TCR alpha and beta cDNA libraries was done on the Illumina HiSeq platform using custom primers. The original methods were these. Raw reads were processed with MiGEC to extract unique molecular identifiers, and MiXCR was used to determine CDR3 positions. For each individual, recombination models were inferred using an EM algorithm with the repgenHMM and IGoR tools. Shared clonotype analysis was performed with the tcR package in R, normalizing sharing by the product of cloneset sizes. Out-of-frame nonproductive sequences were analyzed to study raw recombination free of thymic and clonal selection effects. TCRdb handled the public reads itself, with Q25 trimming in fastp and clone calling in MiXCR, and kept productive beta chains. Entries that share a CDR3 protein sequence are merged under the most common genes and DNA. The V and J calls come from TCRdb's annotation, not from the publication. Present in this sample are some 900,000 distinct CDR3 sequences, over 9% of which were seen just once. The ten largest clones take up about 1.5% of the sample.

The CDR3, from cysteine to phenylalanine, totals 15 residues. CDR3 DNA is the only sequence kept; it has 45 bases, read in frame from the first base. The V end loses 5 bases and the J end loses 6 bases, and a stretch of 20 bases separates them. Per the germline V gene, MDHEN is the CDR1 and SYDVKM is the CDR2. The same sample was also studied in work on yellow fever vaccine responses in identical twins. As the second publication notes: The T cell response to vaccination in identical twins was reported by the authors to appear partly convergent and partly personalized. Focusing on identical twins, the study followed the T cell clones that responded to the vaccine, and did so with precision.

Sequencing was performed on PBMCs. This chain joins TRBV28 to TRBJ2-7; the D segment cannot be called with confidence. This receptor was obtained from a woman between 18 and 29 years old in good health. CDR3 protein: CASSDMEFGKGEQYF. The DNA reads TGTGCCAGCAGTGATATGGAGTTTGGGAAGGGCGAGCAGTACTTC.